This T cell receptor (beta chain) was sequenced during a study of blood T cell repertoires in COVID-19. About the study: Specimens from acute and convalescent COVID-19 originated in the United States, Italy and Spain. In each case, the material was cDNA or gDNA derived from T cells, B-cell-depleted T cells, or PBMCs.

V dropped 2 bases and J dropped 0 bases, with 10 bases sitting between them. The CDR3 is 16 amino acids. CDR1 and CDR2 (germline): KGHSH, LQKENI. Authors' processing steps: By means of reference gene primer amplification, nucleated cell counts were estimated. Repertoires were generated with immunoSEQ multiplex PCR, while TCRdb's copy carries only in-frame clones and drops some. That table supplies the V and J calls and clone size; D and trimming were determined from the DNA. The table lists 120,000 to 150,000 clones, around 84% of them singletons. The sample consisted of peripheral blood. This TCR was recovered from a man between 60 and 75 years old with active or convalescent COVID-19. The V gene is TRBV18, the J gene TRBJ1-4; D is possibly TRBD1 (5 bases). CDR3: CASSPDSFATNEKLFF. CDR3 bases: TGTGCCAGCTCACCAGACAGTTTTGCAACTAATGAAAAACTGTTTTTT.